What follows are 28 T cell receptor beta chains derived from one specimen sequenced in a study. MiXCR was run by TCRdb on the 5' RACE reads, yielding one entry per CDR3 protein. The profile covers about 64,000 distinct CDR3 sequences, with 22% appearing a single time and under 3.5% taken by the ten largest. Sequenced: memory CD4+ T cells sorted from a lymph node. The subset denotes: memory CD4+ T cells, CD4+CD45RO+CD25-. The receptors were gathered from a female donor with breast cancer.

This clonotype has a count of ten or more. V usage is TRBV5-1 and J usage is TRBJ1-1; the match to TRBD1 covers 9 bases. Trimming removed 4 bases from V and 6 bases from J; junction bases left unmatched: 10. The germline V gene has CDR1 SGHRS and CDR2 YFSETQ. The CDR3 spans 15 residues. The CDR3 protein is CASSQTGTGYAEAFF. The CDR3 DNA follows: TGCGCCAGCAGCCAAACCGGGACAGGGTACGCTGAAGCTTTCTTT. Filled out from reference TRBV5-1 and TRBJ1-1, the complete variable domain reads KAGVTQTPRYLIKTRGQQVTLSCSPISGHRSVSWYQQTPGQGLQFLFEYFSETQRNKGNFPGRFSGRQFSNSRSEMNVSTLELGDSALYLCASSQTGTGYAEAFFGQGTRLTVV.

This clonotype appeared many times. V usage is TRBV5-1 and J usage is TRBJ2-7; D remains unclear. The CDR3 runs 11 residues. V lost 5 bases and J lost 7, with 10 bases in between. Germline CDR1 is SGHRS and CDR2 is YFSETQ. The CDR3, as DNA: TGCGCCAGCAGGTACGGAGCGGAGCAGTACTTC. This codes for CASRYGAEQYF.

Many counts were recorded for this clonotype. The J gene is TRBJ2-1, the V gene TRBV12-3 or TRBV12-4, with 8 bases fitting TRBD2. This CDR3 is built from 13 residues. The V and J ends lost 6 bases and 8 bases, in that order; junction bases with no gene match: 6. This CDR3 reads CASRAGGVHEQFF. CDR3 bases: TGTGCCAGCAGAGCCGGGGGGGTCCATGAGCAGTTCTTC.

This clonotype was detected many times. The rearrangement uses TRBV6-2 or TRBV6-3 and TRBJ2-7, with 7 bases fitting TRBD1. Losses at the gene ends were 3 bases for V and 3 bases for J; bases not matched to a gene: 5. Germline V gives CDR1 MNHEY, CDR2 SVGEGT. This CDR3 is built from 14 residues. The CDR3 here is CASSYSHRGYEQYF. CDR3 bases: TGTGCCAGCAGTTATTCCCACAGGGGCTACGAGCAGTACTTC.

Comment on this clonotype: A read error may produce the germline difference seen at one junction end. The chain uses TRBV7-7 and TRBJ2-7, with D possibly being TRBD2 (6 bases). The CDR3 loop spans 15 amino acids. Germline CDR1 and CDR2: SSHAT and FNYEAQ (reference sequence). The CDR3 sequence is CASSLGSGSTYEQYF. The CDR3 region has the DNA TGTGCTAGCAGTCTAGGGAGCGGGTCAACCTACGAGCAGTACTTC. The complete variable domain, with remaining parts taken from reference TRBV7-7 and TRBJ2-7, reads GAGVSQSPRYKVTKRGQDVTLRCDPISSHATLYWYQQALGQGPEFLTYFNYEAQPDKSGLPSDRFSAERPEGSISTLTIQRTEQRDSAMYRCASSLGSGSTYEQYFGPGTRLTVT.

The sample holds many counts of this clonotype. V and J are TRBV6-1 and TRBJ2-2; D possibly corresponds to TRBD2 (5 bases). Germline V gives CDR1 MNHNS, CDR2 SASEGT. The CDR3 runs 15 residues. With 6 bases removed from V and 2 bases from J, the gap between germline ends came to 13 bases. The CDR3 loop reads CASRGVSFNTGELFF. CDR3 coding DNA: TGTGCCAGCAGGGGAGTTTCCTTTAACACCGGGGAGCTGTTTTTT.

The rearrangement links TRBV9 to TRBJ2-3; D uncertain. The V end was cut by 3 bases, the J end by 1 base, with 12 bases between. The CDR3 spans 15 residues. Germline CDR1 is SGDLS and CDR2 is YYNGEE. The CDR3 DNA is TGTGCCAGCAGCGGGGCCCCCAGCGGCACAGATACGCAGTATTTT. Translating gives CASSGAPSGTDTQYF. Drawing the rest from reference TRBV9 and TRBJ2-3, the complete variable domain is DSGVTQTPKHLITATGQRVTLRCSPRSGDLSVYWYQQSLDQGLQFLIQYYNGEERAKGNILERFSAQQFPDLHSELNLSSLELGDSALYFCASSGAPSGTDTQYFGPGTRLTVL.

There are a few counts of this clonotype. The rearrangement links TRBV7-2 to TRBJ2-1, with 9 nucleotides matching TRBD2. V dropped 2 bases and J dropped 5; count of bases not matched to a gene: 4. The germline gives CDR1 SGHTA, CDR2 FQGNSA. CDR3 size: 15 residues. The CDR3 sequence: CASSLMAGGNNEQFF. In nucleotides, the CDR3 is TGTGCCAGCAGCTTAATGGCGGGAGGGAACAATGAGCAGTTCTTC.

To note about this clonotype: The junction shows a germline mismatch at one end, possibly a read error. The rearrangement links TRBV7-7 to TRBJ2-1; D is undetermined. In germline, CDR1 is SSHAT, CDR2 FNYEAQ (reference sequence). This CDR3 spans 14 amino acids. The CDR3 protein is CASSLSPQAVEQFF. DNA of the CDR3: TGTGCTAGCAGCTTAAGCCCCCAGGCGGTCGAGCAGTTCTTC.

The chain employs TRBV20-1 and TRBJ1-3; D uncertain. V was pared by 4 bases and J by 0 bases, with 10 bases between. Germline CDR1 DFQATT, CDR2 SNEGSKA (reference sequence). The CDR3 covers 14 residues. CDR3 residues: CSAKRPSSGNTIYF. CDR3 in DNA: TGCAGTGCTAAAAGGCCTTCCTCTGGAAACACCATATATTTT.

The chain is built from TRBV24-1 and TRBJ2-1, with 11 bases lining up with TRBD2. The CDR3 is 16 residues long. Germline V gene lookup returns CDR1 KGHDR and CDR2 SFDVKD. With V trimmed by 4 bases and J by 8 bases, 9 bases remained unmatched. The DNA of the CDR3 is TGTGCCACCAGTGAGCCAACTAGCGGGAGCTTGGATGAGCAGTTCTTC. Encoded protein: CATSEPTSGSLDEQFF.

This clonotype was found many times. The chain combines TRBV7-2 with TRBJ2-5; D unresolved. Germline assignment: CDR1 SGHTA and CDR2 FQGNSA. V lost 3 bases to trimming and J lost 4 bases, with 3 bases between them. CDR3 length: 11 residues. CDR3 residues: CASSFSETQYF. The CDR3, as DNA: TGTGCCAGCAGCTTCTCAGAGACCCAGTACTTC.

The chain uses TRBV20-1 and TRBJ1-5; D not certain. CDR1 is DFQATT and CDR2 is SNEGSKA in the germline V gene (reference sequence). The V end was cut by 6 bases, the J end by 4 bases, with 16 bases between. The CDR3 totals 14 residues. CDR3 nucleotide sequence: TGCAGTGCAACCTGTGGTGGCCCAAATCAGCCCCAGCATTTT. Protein product: CSATCGGPNQPQHF.

V is TRBV7-9 and J is TRBJ1-6, with a weak D call TRBD1 (5 bases). The V end lost 0 bases, the J end lost 9 bases, and 12 bases lay between the germline ends. The CDR3 length is 15 residues. Per the germline V gene, CDR1 is SEHNR and CDR2 is FQNEAQ (reference sequence). CDR3 in DNA: TGTGCCAGCAGCTTAGCCTATGACAGAATTTCACCCCTCCACTTT. Translated: CASSLAYDRISPLHF.

The rearrangement uses TRBV7-9 and TRBJ2-4, with D possibly matching TRBD2 (6 bases). V gave up 5 bases and J gave up 7 bases, with 12 bases separating them. The CDR3 spans 13 residues. Germline CDR1 and CDR2: SEHNR and FQNEAQ (reference sequence). The chain's CDR3 is CASSQGGINIQYF. CDR3 DNA sequence: TGTGCCAGCAGCCAAGGAGGGATCAACATTCAGTACTTC.

The chain is built from TRBV30 and TRBJ2-1, with TRBD1 identical over 9 bases. CDR3 size: 15 residues. Germline V gene lookup returns CDR1 GTSNPN and CDR2 SVGIG (reference sequence). The V and J ends lost 5 bases and 5 bases, in that order; junction bases with no gene match: 10. DNA of the CDR3: TGTGCCTGGCAAAACTCCGGGACAGGGCACAATGAGCAGTTCTTC. Protein: CAWQNSGTGHNEQFF.

There are a few counts of this clonotype. The V call is TRBV30, the J call TRBJ1-2; D is undetermined. This CDR3 contains 13 residues. The germline V gene encodes CDR1 GTSNPN and CDR2 SVGIG (reference sequence). V was shortened by 3 bases and J by 3 bases, with 11 bases between the two germline ends. The CDR3 is CAWSSGVHYGYTF. CDR3 in DNA: TGTGCCTGGAGCAGTGGGGTGCACTATGGCTACACCTTC.

This rearrangement joins TRBV3-1 to TRBJ1-3; D call uncertain. V lost 2 bases, J lost 8 bases, and 10 bases lay in between. The CDR3 runs 13 residues. Germline lookup yields CDR1 LGHDT and CDR2 YNNKEL (reference sequence). In nucleotides, the CDR3 is TGTGCCAGCAGCCAAACTCCTTCGGACACCATATATTTT. Amino acids: CASSQTPSDTIYF.

This chain uses TRBV7-8 with TRBJ1-1; no definite D call. Germline V lookup: CDR1 SGHVS, CDR2 FQNEAQ. CDR3 size: 15 residues. V was trimmed by 1 base and J by 11 bases, leaving 20 bases between them. CDR3: CASSLGANVPPRAFF. CDR3 in DNA: TGTGCCAGCAGCTTAGGGGCAAACGTTCCACCGAGGGCTTTCTTT.

The V call is TRBV29-1, the J call TRBJ2-3; 10 nucleotides align to TRBD2. The V segment lost 3 bases and the J segment 4 bases; nucleotides outside the gene matches: 7. The CDR3 length is 15 residues. Germline lookup yields CDR1 SQVTM and CDR2 ANQGSEA. The CDR3 reads CSVDSSGRDPDTQYF. The DNA of the CDR3 is TGCAGCGTTGATTCTAGCGGGAGAGATCCAGATACGCAGTATTTT.

V and J are TRBV5-1 and TRBJ1-2, with D perhaps matching TRBD1 (5 bases). Per the germline V gene, CDR1 is SGHRS and CDR2 is YFSETQ. This CDR3 is built from 14 residues. Trimming shortened V by 6 bases and J by 0 bases, and 12 bases separated the two germline ends. The CDR3: CASKRQTSNYGYTF. CDR3 in DNA: TGCGCCAGCAAGAGACAGACTTCTAACTATGGCTACACCTTC.

This clonotype was seen ten or more times. V gene TRBV20-1 combines with J gene TRBJ1-6; tentative D call: TRBD1 (5 bases). The V gene lost 3 bases and the J gene lost 8 bases, with 11 bases spanning the gap. This CDR3 region has 13 residues. The germline V gene has CDR1 DFQATT and CDR2 SNEGSKA (reference sequence). CDR3 nucleotide sequence: TGCAGTGCTAGCCCGGGGGGGGATTCACCCCTCCACTTT. Translating it yields CSASPGGDSPLHF.

In this sample, this clonotype turned up many times. The chain has TRBV7-6 and TRBJ1-1; D gene unclear. Germline V gene data show CDR1 as SGHVS and CDR2 as FNYEAQ. The V and J ends lost 5 bases and 1 base respectively, with 8 bases between them. The CDR3 totals 13 residues. The chain's CDR3 is CASSADWNTEAFF. The CDR3 DNA reads as TGTGCCAGCAGCGCGGACTGGAACACTGAAGCTTTCTTT.

V gene TRBV7-2 combines with J gene TRBJ2-1; 8 bases map to TRBD2. Judging by the DNA end, TRBJ2-7 fits better; the J call may be wrong. The CDR3 has 15 amino acids. CDR1 and CDR2 (germline): SGHTA, FQGNSA. The CDR3 nucleotides read TGTGCCAGCAGCTCAACTAGCGGAGTATACAATGAGCAGTACTTC. This translates into CASSSTSGVYNEQYF.

This clonotype was picked up one time. The conserved phenylalanine or tryptophan normally closing the CDR3 is absent here, so this likely arose from a read error. The V and J genes are TRBV12-3 or TRBV12-4 and TRBJ1-2; a possible D gene is TRBD1 (5 bases). V lost 8 bases and J 2 bases, leaving 15 bases between the germline ends. CDR3 length: 14 residues. CDR3 in DNA: TGTGCCAGCTCCCCCGGGGGGGGGAACTATGGCTACACCCTC. This encodes CASSPGGGNYGYTL.

In this sample, this clonotype turned up a few times. The rearrangement uses TRBV20-1 and TRBJ2-1; perhaps TRBD2 as D (5 bases). Germline lookup yields CDR1 DFQATT and CDR2 SNEGSKA (reference sequence). This CDR3 has 14 amino acids. V shed 3 bases and J shed 3 bases, with 12 bases lying between them. The CDR3 loop is CSASVLDYYNEQFF. The CDR3 DNA sequence: TGCAGTGCTAGTGTACTAGACTACTACAATGAGCAGTTCTTC.

There are many counts of this clonotype. The V call is TRBV7-9, the J call TRBJ2-5; a possible D gene is TRBD1 (5 bases). The CDR3 has 15 amino acids. Germline loops: CDR1 SEHNR, CDR2 FQNEAQ (reference sequence). Trimming stripped 0 bases from V and 5 bases from J, with 13 bases between. The CDR3 spells CASSLAEGPGETQYF. DNA for the CDR3: TGTGCCAGCAGCTTAGCGGAAGGGCCAGGGGAGACCCAGTACTTC.

The chain uses TRBV20-1 and TRBJ2-2; 7 bases agree with TRBD1. Germline V gene lookup returns CDR1 DFQATT and CDR2 SNEGSKA (reference sequence). Trimming at V came to 3 bases and at J to 3 bases, leaving 4 bases not matched to a gene. This CDR3 spans 14 amino acids. DNA of the CDR3: TGCAGTGCTAGGCGTCAGGGGGACACCGGGGAGCTGTTTTTT. Translation gives CSARRQGDTGELFF.